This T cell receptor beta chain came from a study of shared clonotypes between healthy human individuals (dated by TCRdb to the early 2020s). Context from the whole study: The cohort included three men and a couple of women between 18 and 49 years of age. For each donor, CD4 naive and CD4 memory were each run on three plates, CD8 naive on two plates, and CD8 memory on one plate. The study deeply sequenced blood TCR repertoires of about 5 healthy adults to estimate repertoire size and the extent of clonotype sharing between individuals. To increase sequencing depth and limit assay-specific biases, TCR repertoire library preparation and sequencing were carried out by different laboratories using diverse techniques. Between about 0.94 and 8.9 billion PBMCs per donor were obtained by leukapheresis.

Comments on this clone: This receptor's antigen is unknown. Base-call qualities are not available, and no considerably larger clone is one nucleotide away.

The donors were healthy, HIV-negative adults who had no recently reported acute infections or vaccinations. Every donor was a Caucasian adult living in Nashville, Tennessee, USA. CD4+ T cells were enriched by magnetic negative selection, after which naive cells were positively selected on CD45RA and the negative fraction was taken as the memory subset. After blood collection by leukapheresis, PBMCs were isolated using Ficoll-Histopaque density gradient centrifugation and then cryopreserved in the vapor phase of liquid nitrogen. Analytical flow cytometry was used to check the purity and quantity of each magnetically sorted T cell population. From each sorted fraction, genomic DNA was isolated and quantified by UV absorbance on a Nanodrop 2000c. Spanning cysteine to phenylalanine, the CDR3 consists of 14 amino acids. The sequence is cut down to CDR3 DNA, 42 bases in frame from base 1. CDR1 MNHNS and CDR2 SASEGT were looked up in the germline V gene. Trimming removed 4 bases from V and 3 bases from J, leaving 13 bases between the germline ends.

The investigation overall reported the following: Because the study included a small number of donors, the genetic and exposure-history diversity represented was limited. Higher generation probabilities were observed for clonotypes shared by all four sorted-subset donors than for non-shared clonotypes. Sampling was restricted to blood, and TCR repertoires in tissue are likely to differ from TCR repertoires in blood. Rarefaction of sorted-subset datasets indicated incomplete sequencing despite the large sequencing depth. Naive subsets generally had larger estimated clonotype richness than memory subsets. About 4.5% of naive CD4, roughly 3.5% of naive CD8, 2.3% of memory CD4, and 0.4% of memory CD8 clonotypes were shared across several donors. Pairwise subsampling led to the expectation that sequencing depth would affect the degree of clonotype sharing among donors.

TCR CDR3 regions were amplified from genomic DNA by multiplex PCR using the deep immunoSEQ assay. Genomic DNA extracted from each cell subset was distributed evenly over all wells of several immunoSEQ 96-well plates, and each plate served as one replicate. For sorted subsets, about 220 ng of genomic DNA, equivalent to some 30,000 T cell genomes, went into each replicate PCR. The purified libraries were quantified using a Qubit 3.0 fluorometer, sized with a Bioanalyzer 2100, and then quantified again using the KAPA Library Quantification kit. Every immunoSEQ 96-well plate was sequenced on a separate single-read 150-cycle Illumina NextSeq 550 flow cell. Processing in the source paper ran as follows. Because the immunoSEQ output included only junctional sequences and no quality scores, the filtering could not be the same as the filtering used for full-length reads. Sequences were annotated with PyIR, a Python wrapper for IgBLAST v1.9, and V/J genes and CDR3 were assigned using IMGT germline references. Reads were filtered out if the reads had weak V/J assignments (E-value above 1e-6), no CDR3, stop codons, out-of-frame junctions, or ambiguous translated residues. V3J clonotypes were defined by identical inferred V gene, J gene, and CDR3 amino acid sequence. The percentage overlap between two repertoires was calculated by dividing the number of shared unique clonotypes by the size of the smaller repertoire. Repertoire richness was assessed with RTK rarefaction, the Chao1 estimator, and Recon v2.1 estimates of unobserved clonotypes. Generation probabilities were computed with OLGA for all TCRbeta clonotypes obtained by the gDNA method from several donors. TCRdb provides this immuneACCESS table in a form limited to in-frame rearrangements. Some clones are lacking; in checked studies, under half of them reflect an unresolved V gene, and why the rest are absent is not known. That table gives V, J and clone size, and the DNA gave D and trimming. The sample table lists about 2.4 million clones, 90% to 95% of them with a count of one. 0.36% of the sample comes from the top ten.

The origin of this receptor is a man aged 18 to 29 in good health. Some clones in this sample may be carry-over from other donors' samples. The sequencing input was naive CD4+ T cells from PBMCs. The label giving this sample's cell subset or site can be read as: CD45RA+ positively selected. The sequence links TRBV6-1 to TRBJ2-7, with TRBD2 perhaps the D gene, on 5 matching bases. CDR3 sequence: CASSVAGTYYEQYF. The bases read TGTGCCAGCAGTGTCGCGGGTACCTACTACGAGCAGTACTTC.